This T cell receptor beta chain was found in a study of response to subunit inactivated influenza vaccine (dated by TCRdb to between 2017 and 2018). Describing the broader study: To follow how T cells responded to a trivalent subunit inactivated influenza vaccine, the researchers relied on deep quantitative profiling of the T cell receptor repertoire. Overall study outcomes, separate from this receptor: The authors suggested that each seasonal influenza vaccination may recruit only a limited number of new T cells.

This clonotype occurred a few times. Its cognate antigen has yet to be identified. Base qualities are not at hand, and no much larger clone is one base apart. The sample's time point label, decoded: 45 days after influenza vaccine administration. The CDR3 sequence holds 16 residues, the cysteine and phenylalanine included. Only CDR3 DNA remains: 48 bases, in frame from the first base. V ends up 5 bases short and J 2 bases short, with an unmatched junction base count of 7. For CDR1 and CDR2, the germline V gene (reference sequence) lists MNHEY and SMNVEV. Library preparation employed RT-PCR. These reads were obtained on an Illumina HiSeq 2500. TCRdb ran its own pipeline on the public reads, namely fastp trimming at Q25 and MiXCR clone calling, and kept in-frame beta chains. Every CDR3 protein is listed once, alongside the most common genes and DNA of its rows. This sample holds more than 400,000 distinct CDR3 sequences; 10% to 11% were observed only once. The ten largest clones capture about 12% of the sample.

The sample consisted of PBMCs from blood, taken 35 to 45 days after vaccination. This TCR was recovered from a man in his fifties who received an inactivated influenza vaccine. Donor details come from another sample of the same person, matched by shared clones. The chain is encoded by TRBV27 joined to TRBJ2-7, with TRBD2 matching 12 junction bases. The nucleotides read TGTGCCAGCAGTCCAAAACTAGCGGGAGGAGCCTACGAGCAGTACTTC. Its translation reads: CASSPKLAGGAYEQYF.